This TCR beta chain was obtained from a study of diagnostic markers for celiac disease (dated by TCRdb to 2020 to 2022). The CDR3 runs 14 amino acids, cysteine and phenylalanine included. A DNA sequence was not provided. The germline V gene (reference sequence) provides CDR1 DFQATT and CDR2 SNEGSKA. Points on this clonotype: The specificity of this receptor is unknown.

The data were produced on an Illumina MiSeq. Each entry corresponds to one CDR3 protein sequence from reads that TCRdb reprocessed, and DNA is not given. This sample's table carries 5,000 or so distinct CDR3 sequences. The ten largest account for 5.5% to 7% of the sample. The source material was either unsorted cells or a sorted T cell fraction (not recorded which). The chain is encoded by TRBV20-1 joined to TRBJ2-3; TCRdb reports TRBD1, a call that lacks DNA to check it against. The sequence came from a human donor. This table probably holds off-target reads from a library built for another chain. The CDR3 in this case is CSALRQGFWDTQYF.